The 3 T cell receptor beta chains given below trace back to one sample, sequenced in a study of cytomegalovirus exposure and HLA in healthy donors. The PCR was carried out with 60 Vbeta primers and 13 Jbeta primers. Generated by immunoSEQ multiplex PCR, the TCRdb table keeps only in-frame clones and is missing some. The sample yields approximately 150,000 clones, around 75% seen once. The sample was PBMCs. The receptors shown here come from a woman in her thirties or forties in good health and CMV-seronegative.

The chain has TRBV7-9 and TRBJ2-7; 8 bases are shared with TRBD2. The V segment lost 1 base and the J segment 4 bases; nucleotides outside the gene matches: 9. The CDR3 runs to 16 residues. Per germline, CDR1 SEHNR and CDR2 FQNEAQ (reference sequence). CDR3 bases: TGTGCCAGCAGCTTAGATCTTCGGGGGGGCAGATACGAGCAGTACTTC. Its protein product is CASSLDLRGGRYEQYF.

The V call is TRBV18, the J call TRBJ2-7; TRBD2 agrees at 8 bases. The CDR3 loop spans 14 amino acids. Per germline, CDR1 KGHSH and CDR2 LQKENI. Trimming cost V 2 bases and J 5 bases; bases outside gene matches: 5. The CDR3 protein is CASSPSLTSDEQYF. As DNA, the CDR3 is TGTGCCAGCTCACCAAGTTTGACTAGCGACGAGCAGTACTTC.

The table lists this clone with a few counts. The chain is built from TRBV2 and TRBJ1-2; D might be TRBD1 (6 bases). V lost 9 bases and J 7 bases, leaving 15 bases between the germline ends. The germline V gene has CDR1 SNHLY and CDR2 FYNNEI. CDR3 length equals 12 residues. The CDR3 reads CASRTVGSGYTF. In nucleotides, the CDR3 is TGTGCCAGTAGGACAGTCGGATCTGGCTACACCTTC.